This T cell receptor beta chain was sequenced for a study of identical twins. The germline CDR1 and CDR2 sequences are LNHNV and YYDKDF (reference sequence). The CDR3 extends over 12 amino acids. V lost 2 bases and J 6 bases, leaving 6 bases between the germline ends. This clonotype has just a few counts. Using its own MiXCR run on the 5' RACE reads, TCRdb lists one record per CDR3 protein. The sample consists of 600,000 to 850,000 distinct CDR3 sequences, roughly 20% of them appearing once. These data are also associated with another study on T cells expressing NK-cell markers.

The chain employs TRBV15 and TRBJ2-3; D remains ambiguous. What was sequenced was PBMCs. This clonotype originated in a woman under 30 in good health. CDR3 loop: CATSRPRDTQYF. The CDR3 DNA follows: TGTGCCACCAGCAGACCTAGGGATACGCAGTATTTT.